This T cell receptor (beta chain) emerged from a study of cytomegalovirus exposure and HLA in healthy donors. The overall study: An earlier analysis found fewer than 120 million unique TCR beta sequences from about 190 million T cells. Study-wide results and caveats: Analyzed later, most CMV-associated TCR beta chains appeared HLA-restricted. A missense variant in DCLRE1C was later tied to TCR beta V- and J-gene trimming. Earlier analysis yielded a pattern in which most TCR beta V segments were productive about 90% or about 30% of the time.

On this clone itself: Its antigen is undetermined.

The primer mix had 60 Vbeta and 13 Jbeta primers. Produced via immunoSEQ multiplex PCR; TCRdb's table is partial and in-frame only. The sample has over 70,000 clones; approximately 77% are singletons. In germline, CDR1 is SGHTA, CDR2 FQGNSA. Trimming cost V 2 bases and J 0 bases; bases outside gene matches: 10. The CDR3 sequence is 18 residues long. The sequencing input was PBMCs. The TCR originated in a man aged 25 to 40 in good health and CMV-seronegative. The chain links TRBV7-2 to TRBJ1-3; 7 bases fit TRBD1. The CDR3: CASSLRTGPLNSGNTIYF. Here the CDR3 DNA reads TGTGCCAGCAGCTTACGGACAGGTCCCCTTAACTCTGGAAACACCATATATTTT.